Listed here is a single TCR beta chain. Germline V lookup: CDR1 LNHDA, CDR2 SQIVND (reference sequence). This CDR3 is 14 amino acids long. Trimming removed 6 bases at V and 3 bases at J, with 11 bases between. The Seattle site enrolled patients during active infection and followed them longitudinally. This sample was taken from a study of blood T cell repertoires in COVID-19. Turning to the study itself: Sites in the United States, Italy and Spain provided acute and convalescent COVID-19 samples. From T cells, B-cell-depleted T cells, or PBMCs came the material, which was cDNA or gDNA.

As handled by the study authors: Cell counts per sample came from amplifying reference gene primers. Profiled with immunoSEQ multiplex PCR; TCRdb holds only in-frame clones, not every one. V and J calls and clone size follow that table, whereas D and trimming were derived from the DNA. The sample yields approximately 120,000 clones, 92% seen once. The chain uses TRBV19 and TRBJ1-4; no reliable D call. This receptor was obtained from a man aged 50 or older with COVID-19, enrolled during active disease. Sequencing was carried out using peripheral blood. CDR3 nucleotides: TGTGCCAGTAGCCCCGGCGCGGCTAATGAAAAACTGTTTTTT. It yields the protein CASSPGAANEKLFF.